This entry lists 19 T cell receptor beta chains sequenced from one sample in a study of T cell responses to AZD1222 COVID-19 vaccine. Using immunoSEQ multiplex PCR, the repertoire was profiled, and TCRdb retains in-frame clones only, with some absent. The table lists around 140,000 clones, over 85% of them singletons, with around 0.85% in the top ten. The input for sequencing was peripheral blood, taken on day 0 of MenACWY control vaccination. The receptor set was obtained from an adult in good health.

The chain employs TRBV5-1 and TRBJ2-1; TRBD2 might be the D (7 bases). The CDR3 is 16 amino acids. V lost 3 bases and J 3 bases, leaving 16 bases between the germline ends. Germline CDR1 and CDR2: SGHRS and YFSETQ. The DNA for the CDR3 is TGCGCCAGCAGCTCCCCGGGCGGGGGCATCTACAATGAGCAGTTCTTC. It encodes CASSSPGGGIYNEQFF.

The chain couples TRBV5-4 to TRBJ2-3, with TRBD2 matching 16 bases. The V and J ends lost 4 bases and 3 bases, in that order; junction bases with no gene match: 11. CDR1 SGHNT and CDR2 YYREEE come from the germline V gene (reference sequence). The length of the CDR3 is 19 residues. CDR3 in amino acids: CASSPRGLAGGQGTDTQYF. DNA of the CDR3: TGTGCCAGCAGCCCACGGGGACTAGCGGGGGGGCAAGGGACAGATACGCAGTATTTT.

The chain links TRBV10-3 to TRBJ2-1; maybe TRBD1 (6 bases). The CDR3 has 14 amino acids. V was shortened by 0 bases and J by 11 bases, with 14 bases between the two germline ends. Germline V lookup: CDR1 ENHRY, CDR2 SYGVKD. The CDR3 is CAISESARGIKQFF. In DNA form, the CDR3 reads TGTGCCATCAGTGAGTCTGCCAGGGGTATCAAGCAGTTCTTC.

The chain joins TRBV10-3 to TRBJ1-1, with 10 bases fitting TRBD1. The junction had 6 bases not matched to a gene; V was cut back by 6 bases and J by 5 bases. CDR3 length equals 14 residues. CDR1 is ENHRY, CDR2 SYGVKD, per germline. The CDR3 here is CAISRQGAETEAFF. CDR3 nucleotide sequence: TGTGCCATCAGCCGACAGGGGGCCGAAACTGAAGCTTTCTTT.

This chain connects TRBV7-9 to TRBJ1-3; the D is unclear. This CDR3 spans 15 amino acids. Germline CDR1 is SEHNR and CDR2 is FQNEAQ (reference sequence). V was pared by 5 bases and J by 4 bases, with 15 bases between. CDR3 DNA sequence: TGTGCCAGCAGCCCAAGGGCGGGAGCCGGAAACACCATATATTTT. It translates to CASSPRAGAGNTIYF. Together with reference TRBV7-9 and TRBJ1-3, the CDR3 gives the full variable domain: DTGVSQNPRHKITKRGQNVTFRCDPISEHNRLYWYRQTLGQGPEFLTYFQNEAQLEKSRLLSDRFSAERPKGSFSTLEIQRTEQGDSAMYLCASSPRAGAGNTIYFGEGSWLTVV.

This chain links TRBV15 with TRBJ1-2, with D possibly being TRBD1 (5 bases). V lost 0 bases, J lost 4 bases, and 21 bases lay in between. From germline, CDR1 is LNHNV and CDR2 YYDKDF (reference sequence). CDR3 length equals 18 residues. The CDR3 nucleotides read TGTGCCACCAGCAGAGATGGGAGGGGACGCCGGAATACCTATGGCTACACCTTC. It encodes CATSRDGRGRRNTYGYTF.

The V and J genes are TRBV5-1 and TRBJ2-7; 7 positions match TRBD1. This CDR3 contains 12 residues. CDR1 is SGHRS and CDR2 is YFSETQ in the germline V gene. V was pared by 3 bases and J by 5 bases, with 2 bases of the junction left unmatched. CDR3 sequence: CASSSQGDEQYF. Written as DNA, the CDR3 is TGCGCCAGCAGCTCTCAGGGGGACGAGCAGTACTTC.

The chain recombines TRBV12-3 or TRBV12-4 with TRBJ2-7; TRBD2 aligns across 8 bases. The CDR3 consists of 12 residues. V shed 5 bases, J shed 5 bases, and the junction held 2 bases outside the gene matches. Here the CDR3 reads CASSGTRDEQYF. CDR3 nucleotide sequence: TGTGCCAGCAGTGGGACTAGGGACGAGCAGTACTTC.

The CDR3 protein is CSATPGTGLNEQFF. The CDR3 nucleotides read TGCAGCGCGACACCCGGGACAGGGTTAAATGAGCAGTTCTTC. This sequence joins TRBV29-1 and TRBJ2-1; 9 bases agree with TRBD1. The length of the CDR3 is 14 residues. V lost 7 bases and J lost 7; bases outside the gene matches: 11. Germline-derived CDR1 and CDR2 are SQVTM and ANQGSEA.

In this sample, this clone turned up once. V and J are TRBV12-3 or TRBV12-4 and TRBJ1-1; D is unclear. The CDR3 is 12 residues long. V lost 1 base, J lost 8 bases, and 8 bases lay in between. CDR3 nucleotide sequence: TGTGCCAGCAGTTTAGACGGGCACGAAGCTTTCTTT. This translates into CASSLDGHEAFF.

The chain employs TRBV7-9 and TRBJ1-2; D might be TRBD1 (5 bases). The CDR3 sequence is 17 residues long. V was clipped by 1 base and J by 4 bases, with 19 bases between them. Germline assignment: CDR1 SEHNR and CDR2 FQNEAQ (reference sequence). Here the CDR3 reads CASSLVGRTSGSYGYTF. The CDR3 DNA follows: TGTGCCAGCAGCTTAGTGGGACGGACAAGTGGAAGCTATGGCTACACCTTC. The full variable domain, its missing parts supplied by reference TRBV7-9 and TRBJ1-2, is DTGVSQNPRHKITKRGQNVTFRCDPISEHNRLYWYRQTLGQGPEFLTYFQNEAQLEKSRLLSDRFSAERPKGSFSTLEIQRTEQGDSAMYLCASSLVGRTSGSYGYTFGSGTRLTVV.

This sequence joins TRBV28 and TRBJ1-1; the D is unclear. Germline V CDR1 and CDR2: MDHEN, SYDVKM. Trimming took off 5 bases at V and 10 bases at J, with 23 bases between the two ends. The CDR3 has 15 amino acids. The CDR3 protein is CASSPELADSNPAFF. Written as DNA, the CDR3 is TGTGCCAGCAGTCCGGAGTTGGCAGACTCAAACCCAGCTTTCTTT.

This clone has a single count. J is TRBJ2-7 and V is TRBV7-6; 10 bases fit TRBD1. The V gene end was trimmed by 5 bases and the J gene end by 1 base; junction bases not matched to a gene: 8. The germline gives CDR1 SGHVS, CDR2 FNYEAQ. This CDR3 is built from 16 residues. The DNA for the CDR3 is TGTGCCAGCAGCGTACGGACAGGGGGAAAATCCTACGAGCAGTACTTC. Amino acid sequence: CASSVRTGGKSYEQYF.

The V and J genes are TRBV6-2 or TRBV6-3 and TRBJ2-6; TRBD2 might be the D (6 bases). This CDR3 is 14 amino acids long. Germline V gene lookup returns CDR1 MNHEY and CDR2 SVGEGT. V dropped 5 bases and J dropped 1 base, with 6 bases sitting between them. The CDR3 region is CASSRGSGANVLTF. The CDR3 DNA sequence: TGTGCCAGCAGTCGGGGGTCTGGGGCCAACGTCCTGACTTTC.

The chain uses TRBV5-6 and TRBJ1-1; unclear D gene. The CDR3 totals 16 residues. Trimming took off 4 bases at V and 2 bases at J, with 18 bases between the two ends. Looked up from germline, CDR1 is SGHDT and CDR2 is YYEEEE. CDR3 in DNA: TGTGCCAGCAGCCCACAGAAACACAGAGCTAACACTGAAGCTTTCTTT. Translated, it gives CASSPQKHRANTEAFF.

The CDR3 region is CASTQGQGAPSYGYTF. For the CDR3, the DNA is TGTGCCAGCACCCAAGGACAGGGGGCGCCTAGCTATGGCTACACCTTC. The gene calls are TRBV28 and TRBJ1-2; 11 bases agree with TRBD1. The V gene end was trimmed by 7 bases and the J gene end by 4 bases; junction bases not matched to a gene: 11. There are 16 residues in the CDR3. Germline V lookup: CDR1 MDHEN, CDR2 SYDVKM.

The V and J genes are TRBV24-1 and TRBJ2-5, with a weak D call TRBD1 (6 bases). The V end lost 4 bases, the J end lost 0 bases, and 11 bases lay between the germline ends. Germline-derived CDR1 and CDR2 are KGHDR and SFDVKD. The CDR3 length is 15 residues. This CDR3 reads CATSDPDRYQETQYF. The CDR3 DNA reads as TGTGCCACCAGTGACCCCGACAGGTACCAAGAGACCCAGTACTTC.

This chain uses TRBV28 with TRBJ2-2, with D possibly TRBD2 on 6 matching bases. Trimming pared 1 base from V and 3 bases from J, leaving 12 bases between. CDR1 and CDR2 (germline): MDHEN, SYDVKM. The CDR3 has 16 amino acids. The CDR3 loop is CASSLLASAHTGELFF. Written as DNA, the CDR3 is TGTGCCAGCAGTTTATTGGCTAGCGCTCACACCGGGGAGCTGTTTTTT.

The V gene is TRBV20-1, the J gene TRBJ1-2; D is uncertain. The CDR3 consists of 11 residues. Germline V gene sequence: CDR1 DFQATT, CDR2 SNEGSKA (reference sequence). With 3 bases removed from V and 7 bases from J, the gap between germline ends came to 9 bases. CDR3 nucleotide sequence: TGCAGTGCTAGCCAGAGCGGTGGCTACACCTTC. Translation: CSASQSGGYTF.